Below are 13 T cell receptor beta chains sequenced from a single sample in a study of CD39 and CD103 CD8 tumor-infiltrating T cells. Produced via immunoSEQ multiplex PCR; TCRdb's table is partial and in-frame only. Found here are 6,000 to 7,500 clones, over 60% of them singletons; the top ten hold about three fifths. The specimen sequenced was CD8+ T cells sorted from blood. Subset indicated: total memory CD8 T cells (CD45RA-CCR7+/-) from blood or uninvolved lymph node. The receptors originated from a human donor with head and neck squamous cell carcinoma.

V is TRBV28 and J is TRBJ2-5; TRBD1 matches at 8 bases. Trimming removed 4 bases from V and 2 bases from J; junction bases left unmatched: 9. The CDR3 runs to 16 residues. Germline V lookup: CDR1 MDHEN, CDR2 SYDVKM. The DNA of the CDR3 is TGTGCCAGCAGTTCCCTGACAGGGGTCCTTCAAGAGACCCAGTACTTC. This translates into CASSSLTGVLQETQYF.

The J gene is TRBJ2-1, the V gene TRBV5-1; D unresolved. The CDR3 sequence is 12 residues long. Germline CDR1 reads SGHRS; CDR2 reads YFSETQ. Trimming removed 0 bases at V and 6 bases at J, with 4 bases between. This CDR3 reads CASSLEGNEQFF. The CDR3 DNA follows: TGCGCCAGCAGCTTGGAGGGCAATGAGCAGTTCTTC.

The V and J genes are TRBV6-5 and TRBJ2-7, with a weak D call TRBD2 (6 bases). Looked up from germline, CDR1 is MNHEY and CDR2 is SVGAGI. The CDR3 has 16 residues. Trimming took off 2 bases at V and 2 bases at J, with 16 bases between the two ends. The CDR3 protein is CASSYDPGEWPYEQYF. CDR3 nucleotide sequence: TGTGCCAGCAGTTACGATCCGGGGGAGTGGCCCTACGAGCAGTACTTC.

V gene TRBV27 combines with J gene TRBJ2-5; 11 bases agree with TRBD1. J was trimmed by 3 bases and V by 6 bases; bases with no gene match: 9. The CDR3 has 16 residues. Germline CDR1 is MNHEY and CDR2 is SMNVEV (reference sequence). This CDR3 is CASRRTGGGAEETQYF. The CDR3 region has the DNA TGTGCCAGCAGGCGGACAGGGGGCGGGGCCGAAGAGACCCAGTACTTC.

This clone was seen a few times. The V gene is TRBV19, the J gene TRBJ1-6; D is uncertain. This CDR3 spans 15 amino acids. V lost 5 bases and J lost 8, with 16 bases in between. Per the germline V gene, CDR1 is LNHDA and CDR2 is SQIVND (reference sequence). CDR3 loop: CASSYWLEADSPLHF. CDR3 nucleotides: TGTGCCAGTAGTTATTGGCTCGAAGCGGATTCACCCCTCCACTTT.

CDR3 residues: CASSQLLNTEAFF. In DNA, the CDR3 is TGTGCCAGCAGCCAATTACTGAACACTGAAGCTTTCTTT. The chain uses TRBV14 and TRBJ1-1; the D is unclear. The CDR3 runs to 13 residues. Germline V gene lookup returns CDR1 SGHDN and CDR2 FVKESK. V was clipped by 2 bases and J by 0 bases, with 4 bases between them.

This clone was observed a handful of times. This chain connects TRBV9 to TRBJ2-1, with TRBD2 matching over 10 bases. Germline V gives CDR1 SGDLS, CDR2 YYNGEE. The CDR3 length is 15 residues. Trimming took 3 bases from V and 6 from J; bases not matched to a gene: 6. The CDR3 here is CASSASGRAGNEQFF. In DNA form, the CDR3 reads TGTGCCAGCAGCGCAAGCGGGAGGGCAGGCAATGAGCAGTTCTTC.

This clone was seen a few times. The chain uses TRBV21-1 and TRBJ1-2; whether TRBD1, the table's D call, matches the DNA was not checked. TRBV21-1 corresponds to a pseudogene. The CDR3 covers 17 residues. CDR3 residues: CASSPRGRGRRAKGYTF. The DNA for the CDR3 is TGTGCCAGCAGCCCCCGGGGCAGGGGGCGCAGGGCTAAGGGCTACACCTTC.

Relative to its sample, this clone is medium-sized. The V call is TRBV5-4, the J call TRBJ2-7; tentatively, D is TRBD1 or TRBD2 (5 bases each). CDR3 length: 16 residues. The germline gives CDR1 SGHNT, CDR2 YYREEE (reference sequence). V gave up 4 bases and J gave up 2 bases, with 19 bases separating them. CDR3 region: CASSTSGTDFPYEQYF. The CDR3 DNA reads TGTGCCAGCAGCACATCCGGGACGGACTTCCCCTACGAGCAGTACTTC. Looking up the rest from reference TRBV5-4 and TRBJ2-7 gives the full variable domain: ETGVTQSPTHLIKTRGQQVTLRCSSQSGHNTVSWYQQALGQGPQFIFQYYREEENGRGNFPPRFSGLQFPNYSSELNVNALELDDSALYLCASSTSGTDFPYEQYFGPGTRLTVT.

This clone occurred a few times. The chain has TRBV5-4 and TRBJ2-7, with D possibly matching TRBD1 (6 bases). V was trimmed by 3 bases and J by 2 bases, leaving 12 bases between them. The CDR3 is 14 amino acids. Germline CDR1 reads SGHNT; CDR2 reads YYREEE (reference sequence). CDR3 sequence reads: CASSSTGFPYEQYF. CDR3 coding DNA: TGTGCCAGCAGCTCGACAGGATTTCCCTACGAGCAGTACTTC.

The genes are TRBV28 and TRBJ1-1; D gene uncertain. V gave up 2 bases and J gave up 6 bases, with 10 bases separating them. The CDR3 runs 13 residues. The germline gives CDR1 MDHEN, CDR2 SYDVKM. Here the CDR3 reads CASSLRPNSEAFF. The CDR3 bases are TGTGCCAGCAGTTTACGACCCAACTCTGAAGCTTTCTTT.

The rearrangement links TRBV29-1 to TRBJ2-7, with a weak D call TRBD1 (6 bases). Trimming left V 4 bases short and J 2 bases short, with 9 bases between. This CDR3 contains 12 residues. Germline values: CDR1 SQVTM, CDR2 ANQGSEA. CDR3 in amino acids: CSVVGHTYEQYF. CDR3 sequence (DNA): TGCAGCGTTGTGGGACACACCTACGAGCAGTACTTC.

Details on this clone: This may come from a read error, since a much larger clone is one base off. In nucleotides, the CDR3 is TGTGCCAACAGCTTGGGAAATTTCAACACTGAAGCTTTCTTT. It yields the protein CANSLGNFNTEAFF. The rearrangement uses TRBV5-8 and TRBJ1-1; D not certain. This CDR3 spans 14 amino acids. Germline CDR1 is SGHTS and CDR2 is YDEGEE.